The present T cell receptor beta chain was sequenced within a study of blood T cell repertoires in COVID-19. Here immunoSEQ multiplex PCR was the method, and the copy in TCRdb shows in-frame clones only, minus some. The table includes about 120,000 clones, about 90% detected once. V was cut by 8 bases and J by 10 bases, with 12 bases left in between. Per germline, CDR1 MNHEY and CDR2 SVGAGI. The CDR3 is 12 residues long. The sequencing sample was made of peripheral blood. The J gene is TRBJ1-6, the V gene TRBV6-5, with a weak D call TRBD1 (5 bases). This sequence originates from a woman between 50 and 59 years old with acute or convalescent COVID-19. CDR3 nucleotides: TGTGCCAGCGGGGTGGGGGGATCACCCCTCCACTTT. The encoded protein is CASGVGGSPLHF.